This T cell receptor (beta chain) was found in a study of PD-1 blockade in classical Hodgkin lymphoma. This clone was picked up one time. The target antigen is unknown. Measured with immunoSEQ multiplex PCR; TCRdb has only the in-frame clones, and not every one. The sample yields 25,000 to 30,000 clones, roughly 90% seen once. Overall study findings and caveats: Why the repertoires differ is still unclear, perhaps disease activity or prior therapy. Newly diagnosed patients were said to have less baseline TCR diversity than healthy donors did.

Specified time point: newly diagnosed, previously untreated cHL patient sample. Comparators were PBMCs taken from newly diagnosed, untreated classical Hodgkin lymphoma. The germline V gene encodes CDR1 KGHSH and CDR2 LQKENI. The length of the CDR3 is 15 residues. V shed 1 base and J shed 3 bases, with 12 bases lying between them. The specimen sequenced was peripheral blood mononuclear cells (PBMCs). J is TRBJ1-1 and V is TRBV18, with D maybe TRBD1 (5 bases). The sequence was obtained from a human donor with classical Hodgkin lymphoma. The chain's CDR3 is CASSPLGAGDTEAFF. The CDR3 nucleotides read TGTGCCAGCTCACCACTAGGGGCGGGGGACACTGAAGCTTTCTTT.